This T cell receptor (beta chain) came from a study of blood T cells in healthy people across ages. Study outcomes and limitations: Roughly linear age-related decline in beta diversity appeared, significant by age approximately 43. Investigators viewed diversity estimates from one million T cells as underestimates, the study reported.

Through a sample-barcoded 5' primer and a J-beta primer mix, a second PCR was run for roughly 6 to 12 cycles. The template-switch adaptor was a 5' adaptor with 12 random nucleotides. It tagged each cDNA molecule. TCRdb processed the 5' RACE reads anew with MiXCR; each CDR3 protein has one entry. The top ten clones hold around 37% of a sample with about 640,000 distinct CDR3 sequences, approximately 50% of them seen once. To note about this clonotype: Its cognate antigen is unknown.

The V gene end was trimmed by 7 bases and the J gene end by 0 bases; junction bases not matched to a gene: 7. The CDR3 is made up of 15 amino acids. Germline V CDR1 and CDR2: MNHEY, SVGAGI. Total RNA extraction produced at least 5.5 micrograms (per sample) for the study. The J gene is TRBJ2-5, the V gene TRBV6-5; 8 bases map to TRBD2. The source is a man aged 60 to 69 in good health. The source material was blood. The CDR3 spells CASIPGLGHQETQYF. The CDR3 DNA reads TGTGCCAGCATCCCGGGACTAGGGCACCAAGAGACCCAGTACTTC.